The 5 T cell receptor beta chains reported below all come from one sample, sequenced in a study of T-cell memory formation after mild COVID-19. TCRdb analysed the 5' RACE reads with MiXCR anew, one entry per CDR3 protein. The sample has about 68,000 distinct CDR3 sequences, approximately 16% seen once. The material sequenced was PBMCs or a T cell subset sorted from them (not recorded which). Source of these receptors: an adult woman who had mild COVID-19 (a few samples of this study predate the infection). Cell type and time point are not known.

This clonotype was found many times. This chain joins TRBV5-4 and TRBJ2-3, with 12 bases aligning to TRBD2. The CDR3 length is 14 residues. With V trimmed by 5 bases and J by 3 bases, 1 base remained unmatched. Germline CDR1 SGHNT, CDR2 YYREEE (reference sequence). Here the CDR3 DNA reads TGTGCCAGCAGGACTAGCGGGAGTACAGATACGCAGTATTTT. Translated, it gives CASRTSGSTDTQYF.

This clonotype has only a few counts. The DNA for the CDR3 is TGTGCCAGCAGTCCATACAGGGGTTATGGCTACACCTTC. This translates into CASSPYRGYGYTF. The chain uses TRBV12-3 or TRBV12-4 and TRBJ1-2; 7 nucleotides match TRBD1. The CDR3 runs 13 residues. Germline trimming cut 5 bases from V and 5 bases from J; bases unmatched to any gene: 5.

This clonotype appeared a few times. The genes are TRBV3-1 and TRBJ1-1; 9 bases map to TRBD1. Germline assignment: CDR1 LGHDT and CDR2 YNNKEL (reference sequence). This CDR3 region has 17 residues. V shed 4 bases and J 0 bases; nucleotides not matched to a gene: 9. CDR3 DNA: TGTGCCAGCAGCCCCAAAGACAGGGGGGATATGAACACTGAAGCTTTCTTT. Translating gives CASSPKDRGDMNTEAFF. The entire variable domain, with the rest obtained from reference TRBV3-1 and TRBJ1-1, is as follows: DTAVSQTPKYLVTQMGNDKSIKCEQNLGHDTMYWYKQDSKKFLKIMFSYNNKELIINETVPNRFSPKSPDKAHLNLHINSLELGDSAVYFCASSPKDRGDMNTEAFFGQGTRLTVV.

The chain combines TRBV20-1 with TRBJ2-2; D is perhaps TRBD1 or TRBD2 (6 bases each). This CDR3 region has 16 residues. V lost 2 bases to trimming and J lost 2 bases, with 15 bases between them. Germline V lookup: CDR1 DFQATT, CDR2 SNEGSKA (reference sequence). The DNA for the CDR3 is TGCAGTGCTAGATGGAGGGGGTTACACAACACCGGGGAGCTGTTTTTT. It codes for CSARWRGLHNTGELFF.

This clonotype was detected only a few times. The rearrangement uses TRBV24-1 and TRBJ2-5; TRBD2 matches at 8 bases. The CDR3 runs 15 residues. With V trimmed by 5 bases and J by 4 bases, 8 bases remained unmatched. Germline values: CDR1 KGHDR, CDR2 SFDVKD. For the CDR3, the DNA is TGTGCCACCAGTGTCTTGACCCGGGGGGGAGAGACCCAGTACTTC. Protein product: CATSVLTRGGETQYF.